Listed here are 24 T cell receptor beta chains from one sample, sequenced in a study of blood T cell dynamics during melanoma immunotherapy. Documented time point: week 3, after first cycle of checkpoint inhibitor. Produced via immunoSEQ multiplex PCR; TCRdb's table is partial and in-frame only. The sample holds 11,000 or so clones, roughly nine tenths seen once. Material: blood, obtained from a patient treated with checkpoint blockade. These receptors were obtained from a human donor with melanoma.

In its sample, this clone was seen once. The rearrangement links TRBV4-1 to TRBJ2-7, with a possible D match to TRBD2 (6 bases). The V gene lost 1 base and the J gene lost 0 bases, with 13 bases spanning the gap. Germline V gives CDR1 MGHRA, CDR2 YSYEKL. The CDR3 is made up of 16 amino acids. This CDR3 is CASSQVLVAASYEQYF. CDR3 nucleotide sequence: TGCGCCAGCAGCCAAGTATTGGTAGCGGCCTCCTACGAGCAGTACTTC.

The J gene is TRBJ2-6, the V gene TRBV7-3, with no clear D. The CDR3 loop spans 18 amino acids. CDR1 and CDR2 (germline): SGHTA, FQGTGA. V lost 2 bases and J lost 0, with 14 bases in between. CDR3 in DNA: TGTGCCAGCAGCTTAGTGGGATTTTGGGACTCTGGGGCCAACGTCCTGACTTTC. Its protein product is CASSLVGFWDSGANVLTF.

The V call is TRBV27, the J call TRBJ1-5; D is perhaps TRBD1 (5 bases). CDR3 length: 13 residues. CDR1 and CDR2 from the germline V gene are MNHEY and SMNVEV (reference sequence). Between the trimmed V and J ends, which lost 3 bases and 6 bases, there was a span of 9 bases. Here the CDR3 reads CASSFGGAQPQHF. The DNA of the CDR3 is TGTGCCAGCAGTTTCGGAGGGGCTCAGCCCCAGCATTTT.

The J gene is TRBJ1-1, the V gene TRBV6-6; a weak D match, TRBD1 (6 bases). V was pared by 6 bases and J by 9 bases, with 14 bases between. This CDR3 contains 12 residues. The germline V gene encodes CDR1 MNHNY and CDR2 SVGAGI (reference sequence). The CDR3 DNA is TGTGCCAGCAGCCAGGGACACCCAAAAGCTTTCTTT. This gives the protein CASSQGHPKAFF.

This chain connects TRBV10-2 to TRBJ2-5; D perhaps matches TRBD2 (6 bases). The DNA matches TRBJ2-7 better at its end, which makes the J call doubtful. The CDR3 consists of 15 residues. Looked up from germline, CDR1 is WSHSY and CDR2 is SAAADI. CDR3: CASSESWGAGYEQYF. Written as DNA, the CDR3 is TGCGCCAGCAGTGAGTCGTGGGGCGCGGGGTACGAGCAGTACTTC.

The CDR3 DNA reads TGTGCCAGCACCCGACTAGCGGGAGACGAGCAGTACTTC. Translating gives CASTRLAGDEQYF. The gene calls are TRBV2 and TRBJ2-7; 12 nucleotides align to TRBD2. This CDR3 comprises 13 residues. V was pared by 7 bases and J by 5 bases, with 3 bases of the junction left unmatched. Germline V gene sequence: CDR1 SNHLY, CDR2 FYNNEI.

The CDR3 nucleotides are TGCAGTGCTAGATACCTCGAGACCCAGTACTTC. Its translation: CSARYLETQYF. The chain is built from TRBV20-1 and TRBJ2-5; no clear D gene. The V gene's germline CDR1 is DFQATT and CDR2 SNEGSKA (reference sequence). Trimming took off 2 bases at V and 5 bases at J, with 6 bases between the two ends. This CDR3 is 11 amino acids long.

This chain joins TRBV7-3 and TRBJ2-5; 10 positions match TRBD1. Unmatched junction bases numbered 5, after V lost 6 bases and J lost 4 bases. The germline V gene encodes CDR1 SGHTA and CDR2 FQGTGA. The CDR3 is made up of 14 amino acids. CDR3 sequence: CASSPGQGGETQYF. DNA of the CDR3: TGTGCCAGCAGTCCAGGACAGGGGGGAGAGACCCAGTACTTC.

The rearrangement uses TRBV10-3 and TRBJ2-1; 8 bases match TRBD2. Trimming at V came to 2 bases and at J to 4 bases, leaving 13 bases not matched to a gene. CDR1 is ENHRY, CDR2 SYGVKD, per germline. CDR3 length equals 18 residues. The CDR3 sequence is CAISEDLGGRRSYNEQFF. The CDR3, as DNA: TGTGCCATCAGTGAGGACTTGGGCGGGAGGAGGTCGTACAATGAGCAGTTCTTC.

J is TRBJ2-2 and V is TRBV9; possible D gene TRBD1, 5 bases. The CDR3 runs to 17 residues. The germline gives CDR1 SGDLS, CDR2 YYNGEE. V was clipped by 4 bases and J by 2 bases, with 18 bases between them. The CDR3 protein is CASSTRRDSYNTGELFF. CDR3 nucleotides: TGTGCCAGCAGCACAAGAAGAGACAGCTACAACACCGGGGAGCTGTTTTTT.

In its sample, this clone was seen once. The CDR3 loop reads CASSLGTHYGYTF. In nucleotides, the CDR3 is TGTGCCAGCAGCTTGGGGACCCACTATGGCTACACCTTC. The rearrangement uses TRBV5-4 and TRBJ1-2; D call uncertain. V lost 0 bases to trimming and J lost 3 bases, with 6 bases between them. The CDR3 sequence is 13 residues long. CDR1 and CDR2 from the germline V gene are SGHNT and YYREEE (reference sequence).

V gene TRBV6-5 combines with J gene TRBJ2-3, with 10 bases fitting TRBD1. J gave up 5 bases and V 2 bases, and 4 bases lay outside the gene matches. CDR1 and CDR2 (germline): MNHEY, SVGAGI. The CDR3 extends over 15 amino acids. The CDR3 sequence: CASSYRDRGGDTQYF. As DNA, the CDR3 is TGTGCCAGCAGTTACCGGGACAGGGGTGGAGATACGCAGTATTTT.

This clone appeared a single time. V gene TRBV5-1 combines with J gene TRBJ1-1; no definite D call. Trimming removed 1 base from V and 4 bases from J, with 14 bases in between. Germline values: CDR1 SGHRS, CDR2 YFSETQ. This CDR3 comprises 15 residues. The CDR3 DNA reads as TGCGCCAGCAGCTTGACGGGCACACCTGCCACTGAAGCTTTCTTT. Translation: CASSLTGTPATEAFF.

V usage is TRBV28 and J usage is TRBJ2-7; no clear D gene. V was shortened by 6 bases and J by 1 base, with 10 bases between the two germline ends. The CDR3 is 13 amino acids. Germline V lookup: CDR1 MDHEN, CDR2 SYDVKM. The CDR3 DNA sequence: TGTGCCAGCAGCCCCGGCGAGTCCTACGAGCAGTACTTC. This translates into CASSPGESYEQYF.

This CDR3 reads CASSLGEGNQPQHF. CDR3 coding DNA: TGCGCCAGCAGCTTGGGGGAGGGCAATCAGCCCCAGCATTTT. The genes are TRBV5-1 and TRBJ1-5; D unclear. V lost 0 bases, J lost 2 bases, and 6 bases lay in between. The V gene's germline CDR1 is SGHRS and CDR2 YFSETQ. The CDR3 contains 14 residues.

V gene TRBV7-3 combines with J gene TRBJ2-2; a possible D gene is TRBD1 (6 bases). The V gene lost 5 bases and the J gene lost 0 bases, with 7 bases spanning the gap. Germline assignment: CDR1 SGHTA and CDR2 FQGTGA. The CDR3 length is 14 residues. In DNA form, the CDR3 reads TGTGCCAGCAGCCGGACAGCGAACACCGGGGAGCTGTTTTTT. It specifies CASSRTANTGELFF.

The rearrangement links TRBV7-9 to TRBJ2-2; 7 bases fit TRBD1. CDR1 SEHNR and CDR2 FQNEAQ come from the germline V gene (reference sequence). The V segment lost 6 bases and the J segment 1 base; nucleotides outside the gene matches: 8. This CDR3 has 16 residues. The CDR3 sequence is CASRSTGTENTGELFF. CDR3 nucleotides: TGTGCCAGCAGATCGACCGGGACAGAGAACACCGGGGAGCTGTTTTTT.

The gene calls are TRBV27 and TRBJ2-7, with D perhaps matching TRBD1 or TRBD2 (5 bases each). Between the trimmed V and J ends, which lost 3 bases and 2 bases, there was a span of 11 bases. Per germline, CDR1 MNHEY and CDR2 SMNVEV (reference sequence). The CDR3 has 14 amino acids. CDR3 coding DNA: TGTGCCAGCAGTTTGACAGTGGGACCCTACGAGCAGTACTTC. It encodes CASSLTVGPYEQYF.

The genes are TRBV7-6 and TRBJ2-7; D assignment may be TRBD1 or TRBD2 (5 bases each). V dropped 4 bases and J dropped 3 bases, with 10 bases sitting between them. The CDR3 runs 13 residues. Germline CDR1 and CDR2: SGHVS and FNYEAQ. DNA for the CDR3: TGTGCCAGCAGCTCGGGACCGAACTACGAGCAGTACTTC. Its translation is CASSSGPNYEQYF.

This chain connects TRBV4-1 to TRBJ2-1; D remains unclear. Germline values: CDR1 MGHRA, CDR2 YSYEKL. The ends were cut back, 0 bases at V and 11 bases at J, with 11 bases in the middle. The CDR3 covers 13 residues. In nucleotides, the CDR3 is TGCGCCAGCAGCCAAGATCTTGGCTGGCAGCAGTTCTTC. It is translated as CASSQDLGWQQFF.

The V and J genes are TRBV19 and TRBJ2-1; D is perhaps TRBD2 (7 bases). This CDR3 spans 15 amino acids. Trimming left V 3 bases short and J 0 bases short, with 9 bases between. CDR1 is LNHDA, CDR2 SQIVND, per germline (reference sequence). The CDR3 nucleotides are TGTGCCAGTAGTATTAGGGGGGGCTCCTACAATGAGCAGTTCTTC. Translating gives CASSIRGGSYNEQFF.

The gene calls are TRBV28 and TRBJ1-2, with 8 bases lining up with TRBD1. The length of the CDR3 is 12 residues. V lost 8 bases and J lost 4; bases outside the gene matches: 3. Germline V gene lookup returns CDR1 MDHEN and CDR2 SYDVKM. The CDR3 DNA is TGTGCCAGCGGAGACAGGGGCTATGGCTACACCTTC. Its protein is CASGDRGYGYTF.

This chain uses TRBV29-1 with TRBJ1-2, with D unresolved. CDR3 size: 12 residues. Trimming shortened V by 5 bases and J by 6 bases, and 13 bases separated the two germline ends. The germline gives CDR1 SQVTM, CDR2 ANQGSEA. In nucleotides, the CDR3 is TGCAGCGTTTATGCCCCGCACCATGGCTACACCTTC. It yields the protein CSVYAPHHGYTF.

V usage is TRBV2 and J usage is TRBJ1-5, with 9 bases that match TRBD1. CDR1 and CDR2 (germline): SNHLY, FYNNEI. The ends lost 6 bases at V and 5 bases at J; junction bases unmatched: 8. The CDR3 contains 15 residues. Here the CDR3 DNA reads TGTGCCAGCAGCGGGATGACAGGGGGGGATCAGCCCCAGCATTTT. It yields the protein CASSGMTGGDQPQHF.